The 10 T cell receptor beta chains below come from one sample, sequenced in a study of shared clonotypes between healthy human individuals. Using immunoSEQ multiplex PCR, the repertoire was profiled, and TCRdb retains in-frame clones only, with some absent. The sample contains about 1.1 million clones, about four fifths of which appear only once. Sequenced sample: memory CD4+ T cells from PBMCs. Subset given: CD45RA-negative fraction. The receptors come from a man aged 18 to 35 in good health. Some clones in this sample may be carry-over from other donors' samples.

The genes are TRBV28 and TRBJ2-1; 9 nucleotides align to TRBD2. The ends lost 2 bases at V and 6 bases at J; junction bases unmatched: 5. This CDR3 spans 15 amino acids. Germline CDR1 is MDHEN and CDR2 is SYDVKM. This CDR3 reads CASSLIGLARNEQFF. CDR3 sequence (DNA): TGTGCCAGCAGTTTAATCGGACTAGCGCGCAATGAGCAGTTCTTC.

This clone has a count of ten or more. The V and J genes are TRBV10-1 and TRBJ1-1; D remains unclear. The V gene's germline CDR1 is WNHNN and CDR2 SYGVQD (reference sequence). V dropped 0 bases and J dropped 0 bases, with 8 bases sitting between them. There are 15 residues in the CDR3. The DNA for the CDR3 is TGCGCCAGCAGTGAGTCGAGCAGGTTGAACACTGAAGCTTTCTTT. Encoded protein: CASSESSRLNTEAFF.

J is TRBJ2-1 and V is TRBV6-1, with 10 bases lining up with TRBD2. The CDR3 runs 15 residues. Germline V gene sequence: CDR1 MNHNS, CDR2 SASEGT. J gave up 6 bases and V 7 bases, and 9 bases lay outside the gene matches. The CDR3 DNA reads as TGTGCCAGCACCTCCACGGGACTAGCGAGCAATGAGCAGTTCTTC. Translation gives CASTSTGLASNEQFF.

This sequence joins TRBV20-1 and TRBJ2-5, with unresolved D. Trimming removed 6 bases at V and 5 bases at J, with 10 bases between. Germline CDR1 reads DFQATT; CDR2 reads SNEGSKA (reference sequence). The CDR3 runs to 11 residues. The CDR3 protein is CSALLLETQYF. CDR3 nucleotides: TGCAGTGCCCTCCTGCTGGAGACCCAGTACTTC.

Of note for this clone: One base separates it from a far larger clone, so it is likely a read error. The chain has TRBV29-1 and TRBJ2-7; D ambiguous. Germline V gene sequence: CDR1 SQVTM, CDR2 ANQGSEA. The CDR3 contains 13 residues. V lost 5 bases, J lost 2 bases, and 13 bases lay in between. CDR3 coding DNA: TGCAGCGTTCAACTACCCCCAACCTACGAGCAGTACTTC. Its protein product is CSVQLPPTYEQYF.

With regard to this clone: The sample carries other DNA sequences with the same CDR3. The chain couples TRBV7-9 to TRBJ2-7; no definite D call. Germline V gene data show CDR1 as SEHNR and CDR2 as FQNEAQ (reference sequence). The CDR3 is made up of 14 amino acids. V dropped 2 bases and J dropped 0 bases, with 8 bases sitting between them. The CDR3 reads CASSLSRSSYEQYF. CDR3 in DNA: TGTGCCAGCAGCTTATCTAGGAGCTCCTACGAGCAGTACTTC.

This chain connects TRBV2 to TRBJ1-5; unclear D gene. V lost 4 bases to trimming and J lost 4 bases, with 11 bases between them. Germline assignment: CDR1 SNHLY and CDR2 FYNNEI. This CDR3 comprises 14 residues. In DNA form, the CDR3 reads TGTGCCAGCAGTGTAGGCCGCCTAAATCAGCCCCAGCATTTT. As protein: CASSVGRLNQPQHF.

This chain's CDR3 is CATRGTWRNGYTF. CDR3 sequence (DNA): TGTGCCACCCGAGGGACGTGGAGAAATGGCTACACCTTC. V usage is TRBV25-1 and J usage is TRBJ1-2, with D maybe TRBD1 (5 bases). V gave up 10 bases and J gave up 6 bases, with 18 bases separating them. This CDR3 contains 13 residues. Germline V CDR1 and CDR2: MGHDK, SYGVNS.

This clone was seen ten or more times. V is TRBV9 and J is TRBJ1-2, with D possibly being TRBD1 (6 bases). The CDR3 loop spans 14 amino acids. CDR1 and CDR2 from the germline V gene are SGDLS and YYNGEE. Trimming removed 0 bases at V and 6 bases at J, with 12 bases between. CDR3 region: CASSVARGLNGYTF. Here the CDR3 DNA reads TGTGCCAGCAGCGTAGCTCGGGGGCTCAATGGCTACACCTTC.

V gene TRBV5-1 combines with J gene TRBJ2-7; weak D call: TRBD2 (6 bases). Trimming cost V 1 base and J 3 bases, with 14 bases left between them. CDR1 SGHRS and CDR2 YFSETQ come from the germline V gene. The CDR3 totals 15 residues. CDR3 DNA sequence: TGCGCCAGCAGCTTGAGTTGGGCGGGAAGCTACGAGCAGTACTTC. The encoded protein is CASSLSWAGSYEQYF.